This TCR beta chain was profiled in a study of cytomegalovirus exposure and HLA in healthy donors. Study-wide points: When a later analysis compared HLA-associated TCR beta chains with equally common others, the HLA-associated chains turned out to be more clonally expanded and to have lower generation probabilities. A later analysis found TCR association rates differed by HLA locus, highest for DRB1 and lowest for HLA-C. Among TCR beta chains, those listed as cytomegalovirus-associated numbered more than 150.

The CDR3 covers 16 residues. V was trimmed by 4 bases and J by 3 bases, leaving 17 bases between them. From germline, CDR1 is MGHRA and CDR2 YSYEKL. To note about this clone: Its antigen remains unknown.

Primers for the PCR totalled 60 Vbeta and 13 Jbeta. Only in-frame clones appear in the TCRdb table, and some are missing; sequencing was by immunoSEQ multiplex PCR. The sample shows around 100,000 clones, approximately 77% of them seen only once. V and J are TRBV4-1 and TRBJ2-3, with D tentatively TRBD1 (6 bases). The sequence was collected from a male donor in good health and CMV-seropositive. Specimen: PBMCs. CDR3 in DNA: TGCGCCAGCAGCCCCGGACAGTCTCAAACAACAGATACGCAGTATTTT. Translation: CASSPGQSQTTDTQYF.